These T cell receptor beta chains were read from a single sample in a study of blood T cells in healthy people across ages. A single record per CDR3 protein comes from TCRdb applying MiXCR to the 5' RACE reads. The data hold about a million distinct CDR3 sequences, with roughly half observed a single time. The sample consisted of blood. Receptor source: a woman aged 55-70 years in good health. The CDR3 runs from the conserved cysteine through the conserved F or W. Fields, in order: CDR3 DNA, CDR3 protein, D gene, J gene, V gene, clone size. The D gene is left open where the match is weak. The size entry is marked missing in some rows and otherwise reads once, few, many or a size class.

DNA: TGTGCCAGCAGCTTAGATGCAGGGAGGACCTACGAGCAGTACTTC
CDR3: CASSLDAGRTYEQYF
D: -
J: TRBJ2-7
V: TRBV7-9
size: -

DNA: TGTGCCAGCAGTGTGCGCCAAGGGCTTGATACGCAGTATTTT
CDR3: CASSVRQGLDTQYF
D: -
J: TRBJ2-3
V: TRBV6-1
size: -

DNA: TGTGCCAGCAGTTTAGTTTGGGCAGGGCCAACCATAAGCACAGATACGCAGTATTTT
CDR3: CASSLVWAGPTISTDTQYF
D: -
J: TRBJ2-3
V: TRBV28
size: -

DNA: TGTGCCAGCAGTCGTCTAGCGGGAGGCCACTTTAATGAGCAGTACTTC
CDR3: CASSRLAGGHFNEQYF
D: TRBD2
J: TRBJ2-7
V: TRBV11-1
size: -

DNA: TGTGCCAGCAGCCAAGATCCGCTTAGCGGGATAGATAGGGAGACCCAGTACTTC
CDR3: CASSQDPLSGIDRETQYF
D: TRBD2
J: TRBJ2-5
V: TRBV4-2
size: few

DNA: TGTGCCTGGAGTGAGTACCTGAACACTGAAGCTTTCTTT
CDR3: CAWSEYLNTEAFF
D: -
J: TRBJ1-1
V: TRBV30
size: -

DNA: TGCGCCAGCAGCCAAGATATGGCATTCGGTGAGCAGTTCTTC
CDR3: CASSQDMAFGEQFF
D: -
J: TRBJ2-1
V: TRBV4-1
size: -

DNA: TGTGCCAGCAGTGCAGGGACTGAAAACATTCAGTACTTC
CDR3: CASSAGTENIQYF
D: -
J: TRBJ2-4
V: TRBV6-1
size: -

DNA: TGCAGTGCCCAGACCAGCGGGAGCTCCTACAATGAGCAGTTCTTC
CDR3: CSAQTSGSSYNEQFF
D: TRBD2
J: TRBJ2-1
V: TRBV20-1
size: few

DNA: TGTGCCAGCAGCCAAGCGCACAGGGTTGGCACAGATACGCAGTATTTT
CDR3: CASSQAHRVGTDTQYF
D: -
J: TRBJ2-3
V: TRBV3-1
size: -

DNA: TGTGCCAGCAGTCGGGACGGGAGCTCCTATAATTCACCCCTCCACTTT
CDR3: CASSRDGSSYNSPLHF
D: -
J: TRBJ1-6
V: TRBV7-2
size: -

DNA: TGCAGTGCTAGAGGGAGACTAGCGGTTCACTCCTACAATGAGCAGTTCTTC
CDR3: CSARGRLAVHSYNEQFF
D: TRBD2
J: TRBJ2-1
V: TRBV20-1
size: -

DNA: TGTGCCAGCAGCCCCGGGACAGGGAATAGCATTCAGTACTTC
CDR3: CASSPGTGNSIQYF
D: TRBD1
J: TRBJ2-4
V: TRBV4-2
size: few

DNA: TGTGCCAGCAGCCCCTATAGGGCCGGAGATAATGAGCAGTTCTTC
CDR3: CASSPYRAGDNEQFF
D: -
J: TRBJ2-1
V: TRBV7-2
size: -

DNA: TGCAGCGTTGAATTAGGGACGGGCGAGCAGTACTTC
CDR3: CSVELGTGEQYF
D: -
J: TRBJ2-7
V: TRBV29-1
size: -

DNA: TGTGCCAGGAATGCCGGGACCGACTTCTACGAGCAGTACTTC
CDR3: CARNAGTDFYEQYF
D: -
J: TRBJ2-7
V: TRBV27
size: -

DNA: TGTGCCATCAGTGAGGGAGGCCCTTCCGGTTATGGCTACACCTTC
CDR3: CAISEGGPSGYGYTF
D: -
J: TRBJ1-2
V: TRBV10-3
size: -

DNA: TGTGCCAGCAGCGTCGGGTTGGACTATTCACCCCTCCACTTT
CDR3: CASSVGLDYSPLHF
D: -
J: TRBJ1-6
V: TRBV9
size: -

DNA: TGTGCCAGCAGCTTAGTTAGCGGTAACAAAAACATTCAGTACTTC
CDR3: CASSLVSGNKNIQYF
D: -
J: TRBJ2-4
V: TRBV7-2
size: few

DNA: TGTGCCAGCAAGGCGGGGAGGTGGGAGACCCAGTACTTC
CDR3: CASKAGRWETQYF
D: -
J: TRBJ2-5
V: TRBV27
size: few

DNA: TGTGCCAGCAGTGAATCAGGCTATCAGCCCCAGCATTTT
CDR3: CASSESGYQPQHF
D: -
J: TRBJ1-5
V: TRBV2
size: -

DNA: TGTGCCAGCAGCTTATTTCCGGGAGAGACCCAGTACTTC
CDR3: CASSLFPGETQYF
D: -
J: TRBJ2-5
V: TRBV11-2
size: -

DNA: TGCAGTGCTGCAGGGGCTTCGGGATATGGCTACACCTTC
CDR3: CSAAGASGYGYTF
D: -
J: TRBJ1-2
V: TRBV20-1
size: -

DNA: TGTGCCAGCAGCCCCCCGGAGGGGCGAGGCTACACCTTC
CDR3: CASSPPEGRGYTF
D: -
J: TRBJ1-2
V: TRBV4-2
size: few

DNA: TGTGCCAGCAGTGAATCAAGATCCGAGCAGTACTTC
CDR3: CASSESRSEQYF
D: -
J: TRBJ2-7
V: TRBV2
size: once

DNA: TGCAGTGCTACCCCGGGACAGTCGGGCTCCTACGAGCAGTACTTC
CDR3: CSATPGQSGSYEQYF
D: TRBD1
J: TRBJ2-7
V: TRBV20-1
size: -

DNA: TGCGCCAGCAGCCAAGGCAGTCGCACAGATACGCAGTATTTT
CDR3: CASSQGSRTDTQYF
D: -
J: TRBJ2-3
V: TRBV4-3
size: -

DNA: TGTGCCAGCCAAATAGGACTAGCAAACGTCTGGGGCCAGTACTTC
CDR3: CASQIGLANVWGQYF
D: TRBD2
J: TRBJ2-7
V: TRBV6-2/TRBV6-3
size: -

DNA: TGTGCCAGCAGCCCGGGACAGGTATACGAGCAGTACTTC
CDR3: CASSPGQVYEQYF
D: TRBD1
J: TRBJ2-7
V: TRBV3-1
size: many

DNA: TGTGCCAGCAGCCAAGGCTGGGTAAGGAACGAGCAGTACTTC
CDR3: CASSQGWVRNEQYF
D: -
J: TRBJ2-7
V: TRBV14
size: -

DNA: TGTGCCAGCAGTTTTGGGACTAACTACAATGAGCAGTACTTC
CDR3: CASSFGTNYNEQYF
D: TRBD2
J: TRBJ2-7
V: TRBV12-3/TRBV12-4
size: few

DNA: TGTGCCATCCACAAAGATACGCAGTATTTT
CDR3: CAIHKDTQYF
D: -
J: TRBJ2-3
V: TRBV7-9
size: few

DNA: TGTGCCAGCATCCCCGGTCCGGGACAGGGGGCGGCTAGATTCTACGAGCAGTACTTC
CDR3: CASIPGPGQGAARFYEQYF
D: TRBD1
J: TRBJ2-7
V: TRBV28
size: -

DNA: TGTGCCAGCAGTGCTGGCAGGGGATCGGTCGAGCAGTACTTC
CDR3: CASSAGRGSVEQYF
D: -
J: TRBJ2-7
V: TRBV2
size: -

DNA: TGTGCCAGCAGTTACTCTGGCGGACCTAATGAGCAGTTCTTC
CDR3: CASSYSGGPNEQFF
D: -
J: TRBJ2-1
V: TRBV6-2/TRBV6-3
size: -

DNA: TGTGCCAGTAGAGGGACCGGTCCCTACGAGCAGTACTTC
CDR3: CASRGTGPYEQYF
D: -
J: TRBJ2-7
V: TRBV3-1
size: few

DNA: TGTGCCAGCAGCCCCGAGGGAGGGGCAATATATGGCTACACCTTC
CDR3: CASSPEGGAIYGYTF
D: -
J: TRBJ1-2
V: TRBV11-2
size: few

DNA: TGCAGTGCCCCCGGACTAGCGGGAAGATACGAGCAGTACTTC
CDR3: CSAPGLAGRYEQYF
D: TRBD2
J: TRBJ2-7
V: TRBV20-1
size: -

DNA: TGTGCCAGCAGACGAGACAGGGGGCGCCAAGGCGGGGAGCTGTTTTTT
CDR3: CASRRDRGRQGGELFF
D: TRBD1
J: TRBJ2-2
V: TRBV6-1
size: -

DNA: TGCGCCAGCAGCGCAGCAGCGATTCAAGAGACCCAGTACTTC
CDR3: CASSAAAIQETQYF
D: -
J: TRBJ2-5
V: TRBV5-1
size: -

DNA: TGTGCCAGCAGTCCCCGACAGCAACCCAACTACGAGCAGTACTTC
CDR3: CASSPRQQPNYEQYF
D: -
J: TRBJ2-7
V: TRBV27
size: once

DNA: TGTGCCAGCAGTTACGCACAGGGGGCTGATGAGCAGTTCTTC
CDR3: CASSYAQGADEQFF
D: TRBD1
J: TRBJ2-1
V: TRBV6-5
size: -

DNA: TGTGCCAGCACCGCGGACAGGGGTTACAACGAGCAGTACTTC
CDR3: CASTADRGYNEQYF
D: TRBD1
J: TRBJ2-7
V: TRBV6-2/TRBV6-3
size: -

DNA: TGCAGTGCTGAGCCGGGACTAGCGGTTTACGAGCAGTACTTC
CDR3: CSAEPGLAVYEQYF
D: TRBD2
J: TRBJ2-7
V: TRBV20-1
size: few

DNA: TGTGCCAGCAGCCAAGGGGGGATTGTAGTCGAGCAGTACTTC
CDR3: CASSQGGIVVEQYF
D: -
J: TRBJ2-7
V: TRBV3-1
size: few

DNA: TGTGCCAGCAGCTACTTCAGGGGTGAGGAGACCCAGTACTTC
CDR3: CASSYFRGEETQYF
D: -
J: TRBJ2-5
V: TRBV7-3
size: -

DNA: TGCAGCGCACTGACCCCTTCCAATCCGACCTACGAGCAGTACTTC
CDR3: CSALTPSNPTYEQYF
D: -
J: TRBJ2-7
V: TRBV29-1
size: -

DNA: TGTGCCAGCAGCGTGGACAGGACAACTAATGAAAAACTGTTTTTT
CDR3: CASSVDRTTNEKLFF
D: TRBD1
J: TRBJ1-4
V: TRBV9
size: -

DNA: TGCGCCAGCAGTTCCCGGACTAGCTCCTACGAGCAGTACTTC
CDR3: CASSSRTSSYEQYF
D: TRBD2
J: TRBJ2-7
V: TRBV4-1
size: few

DNA: TGTGCCAGTAGCCAGGACTACTCAACAGAGACCCAGTACTTC
CDR3: CASSQDYSTETQYF
D: -
J: TRBJ2-5
V: TRBV19
size: -

DNA: TGCAGTGCTAGAGATGACAGGGGCCAAGAGACCCAGTACTTC
CDR3: CSARDDRGQETQYF
D: TRBD1
J: TRBJ2-5
V: TRBV20-1
size: -

DNA: TGTGCCAGCAGCCTCGGGTCCCTGCAGTACTTC
CDR3: CASSLGSLQYF
D: -
J: TRBJ2-5
V: TRBV14
size: -

DNA: TGTGCCAGCAGCGGGAGTACCGAGACCCAGTACTTC
CDR3: CASSGSTETQYF
D: -
J: TRBJ2-5
V: TRBV9
size: -

DNA: TGCGCCAGCAGCCGCCGGACGCTCCAAGAGACCCAGTACTTC
CDR3: CASSRRTLQETQYF
D: -
J: TRBJ2-5
V: TRBV4-1
size: few

DNA: TGTGCCAGCAGCTCTTCTGCGGAGCAGTTCTTC
CDR3: CASSSSAEQFF
D: -
J: TRBJ2-1
V: TRBV12-3/TRBV12-4
size: -

DNA: TGTGCCAGCAGCTCCGGATCTAGCGGACGTTCCCACAATGAGCAGTTCTTC
CDR3: CASSSGSSGRSHNEQFF
D: TRBD2
J: TRBJ2-1
V: TRBV7-9
size: -

DNA: TGTGCCAGCAGCCCCGGACAGGGGGGGAAGACCCAGTACTTC
CDR3: CASSPGQGGKTQYF
D: TRBD1
J: TRBJ2-5
V: TRBV3-1
size: -

DNA: TGCGCCAGCAGCCAAGGCGGGATAGGAGACTGTGGCTACACCTTC
CDR3: CASSQGGIGDCGYTF
D: -
J: TRBJ1-2
V: TRBV4-1
size: -

DNA: TGTGCCAGCAGGACCGGGTCCGAGAATGAAAAACTGTTTTTT
CDR3: CASRTGSENEKLFF
D: -
J: TRBJ1-4
V: TRBV27
size: -

DNA: TGTGCCAGCAGTCGGACTAGAGCCCAAGAGACCCAGTACTTC
CDR3: CASSRTRAQETQYF
D: TRBD2
J: TRBJ2-5
V: TRBV27
size: few